This T cell receptor beta chain is from a study of blood T cell repertoires in COVID-19. The wider study: The United States, Italy and Spain provided the acute and convalescent COVID-19 samples. T cells, B-cell-depleted T cells, or PBMCs supplied cDNA or gDNA.

Authors' data handling: Amplification of reference gene primers provided the estimated nucleated cell counts. This table comes from immunoSEQ multiplex PCR, and its TCRdb copy is limited to in-frame clones, with some not included. For V, J and clone size, that table is used; D and trimming come from the DNA. In the table there are 55,000 to 60,000 clones, 85% of which are singletons. The CDR3 consists of 13 residues. Looked up from germline, CDR1 is SGHTA and CDR2 is FQGTGA. The germline V and J ends were trimmed by 5 bases and 0 bases, with 7 bases remaining between them. Sequenced sample: peripheral blood. The J gene is TRBJ1-1, the V gene TRBV7-3, with D unclear. This clonotype originated in a man aged 35-49 years with active COVID-19. The CDR3 bases are TGTGCCAGCAGCCCCGGTCTGAACACTGAAGCTTTCTTT. Translating gives CASSPGLNTEAFF.